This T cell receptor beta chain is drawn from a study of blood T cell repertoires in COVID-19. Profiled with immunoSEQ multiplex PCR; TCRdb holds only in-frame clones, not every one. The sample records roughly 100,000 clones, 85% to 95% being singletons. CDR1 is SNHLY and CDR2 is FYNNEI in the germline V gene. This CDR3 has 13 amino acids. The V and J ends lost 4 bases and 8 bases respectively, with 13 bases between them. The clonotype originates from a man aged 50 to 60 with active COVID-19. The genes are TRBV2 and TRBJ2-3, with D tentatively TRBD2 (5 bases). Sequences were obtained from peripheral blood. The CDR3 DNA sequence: TGTGCCAGCAGTGGAATAGCAGAGGGTACGCAGTATTTT. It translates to CASSGIAEGTQYF.